The 4 T cell receptor beta chains below were found in one sample sequenced in a study of T cells in tuberculosis. Profiling relied on immunoSEQ multiplex PCR, and the TCRdb table lists in-frame clones only, not all of them. Among 20,000 to 25,000 clones listed, approximately 90% were seen once. The sample taken for sequencing was PBMCs. The origin of the receptors is a donor aged 10 to 29 with latent tuberculosis or without tuberculosis infection.

The table lists this clone with a count of one. The genes are TRBV29-1 and TRBJ2-1, with 10 bases aligning to TRBD2. This CDR3 has 18 amino acids. In germline, CDR1 is SQVTM, CDR2 ANQGSEA. J gave up 2 bases and V 2 bases, and 12 bases lay outside the gene matches. In DNA, the CDR3 is TGCAGCGTTGAACCAGCCAAGGGACTAGCGCTCGCCTACAATGAGCAGTTCTTC. Encoded protein: CSVEPAKGLALAYNEQFF.

This chain links TRBV5-6 with TRBJ2-3; TRBD2 aligns across 9 bases. This CDR3 has 14 residues. Looked up from germline, CDR1 is SGHDT and CDR2 is YYEEEE. The junction had 7 bases not matched to a gene; V was cut back by 4 bases and J by 7 bases. CDR3: CASSPARGGNTQYF. In nucleotides, the CDR3 is TGTGCCAGCAGCCCGGCGCGGGGGGGGAATACGCAGTATTTT.

This chain connects TRBV5-1 to TRBJ2-7; tentative D call: TRBD2 (5 bases). Per germline, CDR1 SGHRS and CDR2 YFSETQ. CDR3 length equals 15 residues. The V gene lost 0 bases and the J gene lost 0 bases, with 10 bases spanning the gap. CDR3 sequence reads: CASSLVGDFSYEQYF. The CDR3 DNA is TGCGCCAGCAGCTTGGTGGGAGATTTCTCCTACGAGCAGTACTTC. Based on the CDR3 plus reference TRBV5-1 and TRBJ2-7, the full variable domain is KAGVTQTPRYLIKTRGQQVTLSCSPISGHRSVSWYQQTPGQGLQFLFEYFSETQRNKGNFPGRFSGRQFSNSRSEMNVSTLELGDSALYLCASSLVGDFSYEQYFGPGTRLTVT.

This chain joins TRBV9 and TRBJ1-1, with a tentative D call TRBD1 (6 bases). The CDR3 runs to 15 residues. Germline CDR1 and CDR2: SGDLS and YYNGEE. V was clipped by 0 bases and J by 1 base, with 10 bases between them. The CDR3: CASSVEGRGNTEAFF. The CDR3 DNA follows: TGTGCCAGCAGCGTAGAAGGCAGGGGGAACACTGAAGCTTTCTTT.